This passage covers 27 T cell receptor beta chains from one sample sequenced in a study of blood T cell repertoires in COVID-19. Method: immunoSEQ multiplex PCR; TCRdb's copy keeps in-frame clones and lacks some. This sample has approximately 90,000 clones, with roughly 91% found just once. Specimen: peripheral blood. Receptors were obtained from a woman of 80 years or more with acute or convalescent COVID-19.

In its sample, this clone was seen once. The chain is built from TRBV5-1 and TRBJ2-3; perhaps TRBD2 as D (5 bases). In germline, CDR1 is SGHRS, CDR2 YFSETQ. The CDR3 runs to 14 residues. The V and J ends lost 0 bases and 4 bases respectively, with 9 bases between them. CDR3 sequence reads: CASSLGLPPDTQYF. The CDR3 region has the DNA TGCGCCAGCAGCTTGGGACTACCCCCAGATACGCAGTATTTT.

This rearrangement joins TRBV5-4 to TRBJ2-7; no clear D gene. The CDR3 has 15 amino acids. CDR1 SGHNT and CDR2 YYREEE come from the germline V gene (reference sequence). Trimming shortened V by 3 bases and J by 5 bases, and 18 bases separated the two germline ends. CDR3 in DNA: TGTGCCAGCAGCTCCAAACTCAAACCCAGCGACGAGCAGTACTTC. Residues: CASSSKLKPSDEQYF.

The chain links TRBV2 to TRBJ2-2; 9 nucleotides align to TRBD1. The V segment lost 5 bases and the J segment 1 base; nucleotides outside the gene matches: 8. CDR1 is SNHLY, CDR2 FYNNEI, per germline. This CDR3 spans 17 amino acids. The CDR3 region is CASSTITGGRNTGELFF. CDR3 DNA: TGTGCCAGCAGTACTATTACAGGGGGCCGGAACACCGGGGAGCTGTTTTTT.

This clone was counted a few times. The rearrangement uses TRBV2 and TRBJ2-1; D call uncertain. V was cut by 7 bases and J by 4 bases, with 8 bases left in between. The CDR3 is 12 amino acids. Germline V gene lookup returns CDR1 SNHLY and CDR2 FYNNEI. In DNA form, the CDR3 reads TGTGCCAGCACCGGTGGTTACAATGAGCAGTTCTTC. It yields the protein CASTGGYNEQFF.

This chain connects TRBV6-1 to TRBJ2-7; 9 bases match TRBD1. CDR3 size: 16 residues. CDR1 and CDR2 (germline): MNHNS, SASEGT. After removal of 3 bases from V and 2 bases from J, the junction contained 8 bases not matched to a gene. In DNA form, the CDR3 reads TGTGCCAGCAGTGACTTTAGGACAGGGGTGACCTACGAGCAGTACTTC. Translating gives CASSDFRTGVTYEQYF.

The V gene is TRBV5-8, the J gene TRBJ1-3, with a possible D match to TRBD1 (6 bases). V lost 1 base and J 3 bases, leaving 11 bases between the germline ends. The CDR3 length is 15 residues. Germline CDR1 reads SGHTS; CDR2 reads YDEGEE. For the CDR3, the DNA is TGTGCCAGCAGCTTGCTAGGGGGACGTGGAAACACCATATATTTT. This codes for CASSLLGGRGNTIYF.

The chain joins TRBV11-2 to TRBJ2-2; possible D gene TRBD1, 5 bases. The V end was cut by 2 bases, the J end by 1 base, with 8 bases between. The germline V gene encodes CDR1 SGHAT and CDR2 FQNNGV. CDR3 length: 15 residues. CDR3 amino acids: CASSLWGENTGELFF. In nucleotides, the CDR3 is TGTGCCAGCAGCTTATGGGGCGAGAACACCGGGGAGCTGTTTTTT.

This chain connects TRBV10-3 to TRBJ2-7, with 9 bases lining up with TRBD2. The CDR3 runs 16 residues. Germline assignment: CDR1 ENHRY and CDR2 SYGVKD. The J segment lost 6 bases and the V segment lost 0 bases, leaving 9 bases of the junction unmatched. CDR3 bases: TGTGCCATCAGTGAGTCTCGGCTAGCGGGACCAGTCGAGCAGTACTTC. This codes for CAISESRLAGPVEQYF.

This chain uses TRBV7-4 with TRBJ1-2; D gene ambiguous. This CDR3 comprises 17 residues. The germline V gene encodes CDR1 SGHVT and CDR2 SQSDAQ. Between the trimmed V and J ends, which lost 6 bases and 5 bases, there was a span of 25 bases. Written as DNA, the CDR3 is TGTGCCAGCAGTACTTATAGGCGGGCCCTCTTAATTTATGGCTACACCTTC. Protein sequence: CASSTYRRALLIYGYTF.

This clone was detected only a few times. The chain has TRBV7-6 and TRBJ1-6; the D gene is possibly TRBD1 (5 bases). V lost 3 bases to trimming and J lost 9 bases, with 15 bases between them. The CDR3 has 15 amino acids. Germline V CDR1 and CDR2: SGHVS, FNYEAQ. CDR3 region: CASSLGQLRVSPLHF. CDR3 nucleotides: TGTGCCAGCAGCTTGGGCCAGCTCAGGGTTTCACCCCTCCACTTT.

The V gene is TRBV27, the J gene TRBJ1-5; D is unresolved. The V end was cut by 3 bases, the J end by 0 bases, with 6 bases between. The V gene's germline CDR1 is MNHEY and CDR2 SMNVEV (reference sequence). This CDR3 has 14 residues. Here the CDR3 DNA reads TGTGCCAGCAGTTTCGACATTAGCAATCAGCCCCAGCATTTT. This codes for CASSFDISNQPQHF.

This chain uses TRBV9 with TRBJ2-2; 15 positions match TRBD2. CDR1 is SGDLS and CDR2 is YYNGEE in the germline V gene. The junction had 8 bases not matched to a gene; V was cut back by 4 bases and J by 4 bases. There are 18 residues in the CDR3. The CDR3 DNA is TGTGCCAGCAGCCCTGGGACTAGCGGGAGGAGGGGCACCGGGGAGCTGTTTTTT. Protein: CASSPGTSGRRGTGELFF.

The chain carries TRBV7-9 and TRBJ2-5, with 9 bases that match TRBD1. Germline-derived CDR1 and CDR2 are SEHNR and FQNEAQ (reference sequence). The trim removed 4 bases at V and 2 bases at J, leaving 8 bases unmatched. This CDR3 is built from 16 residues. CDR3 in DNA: TGTGCCAGCAGCTCCCGAATTGACAGGGGGCAAGAGACCCAGTACTTC. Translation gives CASSSRIDRGQETQYF.

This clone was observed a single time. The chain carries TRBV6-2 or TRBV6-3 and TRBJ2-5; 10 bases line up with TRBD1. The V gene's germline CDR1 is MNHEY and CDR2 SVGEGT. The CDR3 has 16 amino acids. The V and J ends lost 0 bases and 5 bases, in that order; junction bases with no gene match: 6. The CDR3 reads CASSYSAGQGMETQYF. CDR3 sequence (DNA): TGTGCCAGCAGTTACTCGGCGGGACAGGGGATGGAGACCCAGTACTTC.

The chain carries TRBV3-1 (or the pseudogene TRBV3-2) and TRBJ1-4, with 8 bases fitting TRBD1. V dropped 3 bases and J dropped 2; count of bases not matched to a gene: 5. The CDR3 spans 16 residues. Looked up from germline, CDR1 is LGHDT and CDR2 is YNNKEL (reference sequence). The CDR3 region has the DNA TGTGCCAGCAGCCAGACAGGACAGGGCACTAATGAAAAACTGTTTTTT. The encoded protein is CASSQTGQGTNEKLFF.

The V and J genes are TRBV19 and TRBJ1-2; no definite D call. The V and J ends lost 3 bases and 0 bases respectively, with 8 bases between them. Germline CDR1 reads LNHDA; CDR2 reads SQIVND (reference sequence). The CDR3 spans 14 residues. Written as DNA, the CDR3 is TGTGCCAGTAGTATCCCGGTAGCTAACTATGGCTACACCTTC. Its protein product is CASSIPVANYGYTF. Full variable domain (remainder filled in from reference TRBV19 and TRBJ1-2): DGGITQSPKYLFRKEGQNVTLSCEQNLNHDAMYWYRQDPGQGLRLIYYSQIVNDFQKGDIAEGYSVSREKKESFPLTVTSAQKNPTAFYLCASSIPVANYGYTFGSGTRLTVV.

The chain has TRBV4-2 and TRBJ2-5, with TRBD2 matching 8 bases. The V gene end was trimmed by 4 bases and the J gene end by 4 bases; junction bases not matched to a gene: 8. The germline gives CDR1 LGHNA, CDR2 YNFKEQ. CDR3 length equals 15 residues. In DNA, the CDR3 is TGTGCCAGCAGCCGGCGGTCGGGGGGGCCAGAGACCCAGTACTTC. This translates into CASSRRSGGPETQYF.

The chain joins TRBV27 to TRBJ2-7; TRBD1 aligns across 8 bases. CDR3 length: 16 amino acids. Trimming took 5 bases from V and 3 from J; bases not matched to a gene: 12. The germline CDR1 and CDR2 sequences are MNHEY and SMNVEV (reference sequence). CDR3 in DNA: TGTGCCAGCAGTCTAACCGGGACAGGCGGATACTACGAGCAGTACTTC. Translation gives CASSLTGTGGYYEQYF.

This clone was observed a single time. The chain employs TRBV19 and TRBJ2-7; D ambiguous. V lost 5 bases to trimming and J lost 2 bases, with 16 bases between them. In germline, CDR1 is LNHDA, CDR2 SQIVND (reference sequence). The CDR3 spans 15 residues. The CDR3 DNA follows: TGTGCCAGTAGTCCGGCGCGACTGAATACCTACGAGCAGTACTTC. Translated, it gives CASSPARLNTYEQYF. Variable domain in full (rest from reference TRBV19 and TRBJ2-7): DGGITQSPKYLFRKEGQNVTLSCEQNLNHDAMYWYRQDPGQGLRLIYYSQIVNDFQKGDIAEGYSVSREKKESFPLTVTSAQKNPTAFYLCASSPARLNTYEQYFGPGTRLTVT.

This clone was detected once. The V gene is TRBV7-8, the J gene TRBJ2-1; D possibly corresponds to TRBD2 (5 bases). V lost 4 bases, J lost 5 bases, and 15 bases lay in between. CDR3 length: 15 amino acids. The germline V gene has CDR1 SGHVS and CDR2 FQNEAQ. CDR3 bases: TGTGCCAGCAGCTATAGGTCAGCGGTTCACAATGAGCAGTTCTTC. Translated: CASSYRSAVHNEQFF.

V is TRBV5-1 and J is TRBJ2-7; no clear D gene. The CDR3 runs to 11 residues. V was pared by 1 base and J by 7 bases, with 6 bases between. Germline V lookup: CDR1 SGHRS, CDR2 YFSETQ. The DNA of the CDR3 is TGCGCCAGCAGCTTGCTCGGGGAGCAGTACTTC. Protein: CASSLLGEQYF.

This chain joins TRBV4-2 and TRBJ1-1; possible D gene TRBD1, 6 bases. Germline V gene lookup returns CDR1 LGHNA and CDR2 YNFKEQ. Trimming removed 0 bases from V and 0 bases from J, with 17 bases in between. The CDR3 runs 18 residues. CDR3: CASSQDPFGGAMNTEAFF. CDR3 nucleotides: TGTGCCAGCAGCCAAGATCCTTTCGGGGGGGCCATGAACACTGAAGCTTTCTTT.

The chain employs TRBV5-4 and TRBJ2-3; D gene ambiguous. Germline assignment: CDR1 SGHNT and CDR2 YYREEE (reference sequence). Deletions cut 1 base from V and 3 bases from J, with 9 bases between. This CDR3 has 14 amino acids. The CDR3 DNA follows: TGTGCCAGCAGCTTGAGAGTTGGTACAGATACGCAGTATTTT. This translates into CASSLRVGTDTQYF.

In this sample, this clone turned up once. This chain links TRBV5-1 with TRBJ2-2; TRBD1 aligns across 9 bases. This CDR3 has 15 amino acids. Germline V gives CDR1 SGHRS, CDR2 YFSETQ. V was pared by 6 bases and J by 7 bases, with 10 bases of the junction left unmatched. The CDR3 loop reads CASIPGTGKVGELFF. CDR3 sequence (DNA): TGCGCCAGCATACCCGGGACAGGGAAGGTCGGGGAGCTGTTTTTT. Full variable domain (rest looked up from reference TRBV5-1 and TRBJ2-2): KAGVTQTPRYLIKTRGQQVTLSCSPISGHRSVSWYQQTPGQGLQFLFEYFSETQRNKGNFPGRFSGRQFSNSRSEMNVSTLELGDSALYLCASIPGTGKVGELFFGEGSRLTVL.

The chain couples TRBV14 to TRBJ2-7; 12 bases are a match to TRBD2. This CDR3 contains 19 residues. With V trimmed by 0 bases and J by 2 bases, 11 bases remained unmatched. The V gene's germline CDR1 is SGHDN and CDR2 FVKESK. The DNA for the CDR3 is TGTGCCAGCAGCCAAGATCGAAGGACTAGCGGGACTCCAACCTACGAGCAGTACTTC. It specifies CASSQDRRTSGTPTYEQYF.

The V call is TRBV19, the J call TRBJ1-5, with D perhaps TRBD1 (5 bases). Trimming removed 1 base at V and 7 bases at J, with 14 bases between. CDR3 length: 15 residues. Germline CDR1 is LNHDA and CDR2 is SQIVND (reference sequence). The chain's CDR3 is CASSIGRGGVQPQHF. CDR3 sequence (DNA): TGTGCCAGTAGTATAGGAAGGGGAGGTGTGCAGCCCCAGCATTTT.

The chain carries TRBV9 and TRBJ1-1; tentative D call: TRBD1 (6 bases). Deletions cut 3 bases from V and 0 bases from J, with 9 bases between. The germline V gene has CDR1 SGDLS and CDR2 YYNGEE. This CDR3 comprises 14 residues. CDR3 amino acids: CASSAQGMNTEAFF. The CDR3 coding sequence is TGTGCCAGCAGCGCACAGGGAATGAACACTGAAGCTTTCTTT.